Sequencing of this T cell receptor beta chain was carried out in a study of identifying expanded T cells in peripheral blood (dated by TCRdb to the late 2010s). A note on the overall study: Technical replicates were generated by sequencing separate aliquots of the same genomic DNA pool, and four replicates were compared pairwise.

The immunoSEQ Assay, which relies on bias-controlled multiplex PCR amplification of genomic DNA, was used to profile TCRbeta CDR3 regions. Per the authors' processing: The absolute abundance of each unique TCRbeta CDR3 region was quantified after sequences were collapsed and filtered. Two models were used to test differential abundance: a binomial model (Fisher-equivalent) and a beta-binomial model that adds time-dependent variance fitted from healthy donors. Clones with fewer than 5 combined templates were removed, and differential abundance was called for clones with a Benjamini-Hochberg FDR below 0.01. In the beta-binomial model, variance was expressed as a function of the total template count across the two samples, in the form v = (b*log(k)+a)^2. Sourced from immuneACCESS, this table was stored by TCRdb with only in-frame sequences that have V and J called. A share of the clones is absent; for the studies checked, an unresolved V gene accounts for under half, and the remainder has no known explanation. Clonal size and the V and J genes are those of that table, whereas D and trimming came from the DNA. Within this sample are 100,000 to 150,000 clones, with about four fifths of them counted one time only. 2.5% to 3.5% of the sample belongs to the ten largest clones.

No immune events such as infections were documented for the healthy donors during the collection period. Blood repertoires from healthy donors were used as a training cohort for calibrating time-dependent variance in a beta-binomial model of differential abundance of T-cell clones. There were roughly 10 healthy donors in the training cohort, of whom 3 were female and 7 were male. Donor ages ranged from about 29 to 70 years, with an average of roughly 40 years. Whole blood was collected from each healthy donor at three time points spaced two weeks apart and obtained from a commercial supplier. For immunosequencing, genomic DNA was extracted from whole blood that had not been sorted. The CDR3 measures 17 amino acids from cysteine to phenylalanine. Here the CDR3 DNA is all that survives: 51 bases in frame from base 1. The V end gives up 5 bases and the J end 0 bases, leaving 6 bases in the junction not matched to a gene. The germline V gene (reference sequence) yields LNHDA for CDR1 and SQIVND for CDR2.

This clone was detected only once. Which antigen it targets is not known. No qualities accompany the bases; no much larger clone lies one base away. The research as a whole found: The binomial model flagged approximately 1.2 differentially abundant clones between technical replicates but approximately 16 over around 2 weeks and 18 to 20 over around four weeks. It was expected by the authors that biological variance in healthy repertoires might increase further over much longer intervals, such as months to years. Both the number of clones called differentially abundant and the false-positive rate were significantly reduced by the beta-binomial model across all healthy-donor time intervals. Across all healthy donors, variance in clone template counts between approximately 2-week samples was found to increase significantly with total template count.

The rearrangement joined TRBV19 to TRBJ2-5; TRBD2 matches 13 bases in the middle. Material: blood. The sequence was obtained from a person aged 18-70 years in good health. Here the CDR3 is given as CASSWTSGGSYQETQYF. Read as DNA, the sequence is TGTGCCAGTAGTTGGACTAGCGGGGGATCTTACCAAGAGACCCAGTACTTC.